A single sample is the source of the 8 T cell receptor beta chains below, sequenced in a study of relationships among human T cell subsets. From mRNA, alpha and beta CDR3 regions were amplified using semiquantitative ARM-PCR. ARM-PCR used tagged nested gene-specific primers, then communal superprimers for exponential amplification. TCRdb analysed the multiplex PCR reads with MiXCR anew, one entry per CDR3 protein. The sample has about 15,000 distinct CDR3 sequences; about three fifths are singletons. The specimen sequenced was total T cells sorted from blood. These TCRs come from a man in his forties in good health.

This clonotype has just a few counts. The rearrangement links TRBV20-1 to TRBJ1-1; no firm D call. Germline CDR1 DFQATT, CDR2 SNEGSKA (reference sequence). V was clipped by 5 bases and J by 1 base, with 8 bases between them. The CDR3 sequence is 12 residues long. CDR3 nucleotides: TGCAGTGCTCAGAGTCGGAACACTGAAGCTTTCTTT. Its translation: CSAQSRNTEAFF.

The chain combines TRBV27 with TRBJ2-1; 11 bases map to TRBD1. CDR3 size: 15 residues. V was pared by 5 bases and J by 8 bases, with 8 bases of the junction left unmatched. The germline gives CDR1 MNHEY, CDR2 SMNVEV (reference sequence). The CDR3 spells CASSRGQGASDEQFF. As DNA, the CDR3 is TGTGCCAGCAGTCGCGGACAGGGGGCGTCGGATGAGCAGTTCTTC.

The V gene is TRBV7-8, the J gene TRBJ2-3; unclear D gene. Germline V gene data show CDR1 as SGHVS and CDR2 as FQNEAQ. Trimming shortened V by 5 bases and J by 3 bases, and 15 bases separated the two germline ends. The CDR3 has 15 residues. For the CDR3, the DNA is TGTGCCAGCAGCCGAAAACGGTTGGGGACAGATACGCAGTATTTT. This codes for CASSRKRLGTDTQYF.

The chain is built from TRBV20-1 and TRBJ2-7; 9 nucleotides agree with TRBD2. V trimming: 5 bases; J trimming: 3 bases; junction bases outside the gene matches: 14. In germline, CDR1 is DFQATT, CDR2 SNEGSKA (reference sequence). The CDR3 is 16 amino acids. The CDR3 nucleotides are TGCAGTGCTGGAACACTTAGCGGGAGAAAGGGCTACGAGCAGTACTTC. Translating it yields CSAGTLSGRKGYEQYF.

This clonotype appeared a few times. This chain joins TRBV6-6 and TRBJ2-3, with D perhaps TRBD2 (5 bases). The CDR3 extends over 14 amino acids. Germline V lookup: CDR1 MNHNY, CDR2 SVGAGI (reference sequence). Trimming left V 5 bases short and J 4 bases short, with 13 bases between. The CDR3 sequence is CASSPQEVADTQYF. The CDR3 region has the DNA TGTGCCAGCAGTCCCCAGGAGGTGGCAGATACGCAGTATTTT.

In the case of this clonotype: Sequence at one end of the junction differs from germline and may be a read error. V gene TRBV7-7 combines with J gene TRBJ2-5; 10 bases fit TRBD1. CDR1 and CDR2 from the germline V gene are SSHAT and FNYEAQ (reference sequence). The CDR3 length is 15 residues. CDR3 in amino acids: CASSLRQGAQETQYF. The CDR3 DNA reads TGTGCTAGCAGCCTAAGACAGGGGGCTCAAGAGACCCAGTACTTC.

The chain is built from TRBV20-1 and TRBJ2-5; D perhaps matches TRBD2 (5 bases). The CDR3 sequence is 16 residues long. V lost 0 bases, J lost 2 bases, and 16 bases lay in between. Germline V gene sequence: CDR1 DFQATT, CDR2 SNEGSKA (reference sequence). CDR3: CSARDGGYSGQETQYF. CDR3 nucleotides: TGCAGTGCTAGAGATGGAGGCTATTCGGGACAAGAGACCCAGTACTTC.

The gene calls are TRBV19 and TRBJ2-5, with D uncertain. The germline V and J ends were trimmed by 3 bases and 3 bases, with 5 bases remaining between them. The germline V gene has CDR1 LNHDA and CDR2 SQIVND (reference sequence). The CDR3 covers 12 residues. The CDR3 region has the DNA TGTGCCAGTAGTATGTCTAAAGAGACCCAGTACTTC. As protein: CASSMSKETQYF.